One sample yielded the 24 T cell receptor beta chains listed below, sequenced in a study of T cell responses to AZD1222 COVID-19 vaccine. Some clones are missing from TCRdb's copy, which holds only in-frame ones; the method was immunoSEQ multiplex PCR. The sample holds about 130,000 clones, 90% seen once. The material sequenced was peripheral blood, taken on day 0 of AZD1222 vaccination. These TCRs come from an adult in good health.

In this sample, this clone turned up a few times. V gene TRBV7-3 combines with J gene TRBJ2-6; D is ambiguous. V dropped 2 bases and J dropped 2 bases, with 7 bases sitting between them. CDR1 and CDR2 (germline): SGHTA, FQGTGA. The CDR3 runs 15 residues. CDR3 sequence (DNA): TGTGCCAGCAGCTTATTAGTGACTGGGGCCAACGTCCTGACTTTC. Protein sequence: CASSLLVTGANVLTF.

V gene TRBV12-3 or TRBV12-4 combines with J gene TRBJ2-1; TRBD2 matches 8 bases. This CDR3 contains 13 residues. J lost 8 bases, V lost 1 base, and 1 base had no gene match. This chain's CDR3 is CASSLGGGYEQFF. CDR3 bases: TGTGCCAGCAGTTTAGGCGGGGGGTATGAGCAGTTCTTC.

The chain is built from TRBV2 and TRBJ1-5, with no clear D. Trimming stripped 5 bases from V and 6 bases from J, with 17 bases between. The CDR3 has 15 residues. The germline CDR1 and CDR2 sequences are SNHLY and FYNNEI. CDR3 residues: CASSSWTEGLQPQHF. CDR3 DNA sequence: TGTGCCAGCAGTTCCTGGACTGAAGGACTTCAGCCCCAGCATTTT.

V usage is TRBV10-3 and J usage is TRBJ2-7; TRBD1 might be the D (6 bases). Trimming took 4 bases from V and 6 from J, leaving 13 bases between them. CDR1 is ENHRY and CDR2 is SYGVKD in the germline V gene. The CDR3 has 13 residues. DNA for the CDR3: TGTGCCATCAGTGGGCAGGGGTTGGTCGAGCAGTACTTC. Translating it yields CAISGQGLVEQYF.

The J gene is TRBJ1-5, the V gene TRBV7-8; D ambiguous. Germline CDR1 reads SGHVS; CDR2 reads FQNEAQ. The ends were cut back, 2 bases at V and 7 bases at J, with 9 bases in the middle. The CDR3 is 13 amino acids. This CDR3 reads CASSLSENQPQHF. The CDR3 DNA sequence: TGTGCCAGCAGCTTAAGTGAGAACCAGCCCCAGCATTTT.

This clone was recorded only once. The chain is built from TRBV7-3 and TRBJ2-5; D may be TRBD1 (6 bases). Trimming cost V 4 bases and J 4 bases, with 19 bases left between them. From germline, CDR1 is SGHTA and CDR2 FQGTGA. This CDR3 has 16 residues. The CDR3 loop is CASSSSGQAGGETQYF. CDR3 nucleotide sequence: TGTGCCAGCAGCTCATCGGGACAAGCTGGCGGAGAGACCCAGTACTTC.

The J gene is TRBJ2-2, the V gene TRBV10-1, with 10 bases that match TRBD1. The V gene end was trimmed by 6 bases and the J gene end by 6 bases; junction bases not matched to a gene: 10. This CDR3 region has 16 residues. Germline CDR1 and CDR2: WNHNN and SYGVQD (reference sequence). In DNA, the CDR3 is TGCGCCAGCAGCGCCGCCGGGACAGGGGCCGCCGGGGAGCTGTTTTTT. Its protein product is CASSAAGTGAAGELFF.

The chain is built from TRBV27 and TRBJ1-5; D not resolved. Deletions cut 6 bases from V and 3 bases from J, with 21 bases between. Per the germline V gene, CDR1 is MNHEY and CDR2 is SMNVEV (reference sequence). The CDR3 consists of 17 residues. CDR3 sequence (DNA): TGTGCCAGCAGCTACACACACCACCGGGAACACAATCAGCCCCAGCATTTT. It specifies CASSYTHHREHNQPQHF.

The rearrangement uses TRBV4-3 and TRBJ2-7; weak D call: TRBD2 (6 bases). This CDR3 spans 15 amino acids. Looked up from germline, CDR1 is LGHNA and CDR2 is YSLEER. V was pared by 0 bases and J by 0 bases, with 9 bases between. CDR3 protein: CASSQDLGGSYEQYF. The CDR3 DNA follows: TGCGCCAGCAGCCAAGATCTCGGGGGCTCCTACGAGCAGTACTTC.

The chain employs TRBV10-1 and TRBJ1-1; tentative D call: TRBD1 (5 bases). The CDR3 is 15 residues long. The germline CDR1 and CDR2 sequences are WNHNN and SYGVQD (reference sequence). V was cut by 2 bases and J by 5 bases, with 15 bases left in between. In DNA, the CDR3 is TGCGCCAGCAGTGAGATAAGGGGCGGGAGGACTGAAGCTTTCTTT. Its translation is CASSEIRGGRTEAFF.

The chain employs TRBV3-1 (or the pseudogene TRBV3-2) and TRBJ2-7; D assignment may be TRBD1 or TRBD2 (5 bases each). The CDR3 spans 12 residues. Germline CDR1 is LGHDT and CDR2 is YNNKEL (reference sequence). V was clipped by 6 bases and J by 5 bases, with 11 bases between them. CDR3 DNA sequence: TGTGCCAGCAGTCCGCAGGGAGACGAGCAGTACTTC. This encodes CASSPQGDEQYF.

The chain combines TRBV7-9 with TRBJ1-6; D ambiguous. V was cut by 5 bases and J by 16 bases, with 18 bases left in between. Germline V gene data show CDR1 as SEHNR and CDR2 as FQNEAQ (reference sequence). There are 13 residues in the CDR3. CDR3 amino acids: CASSPEAESSLHF. The CDR3 nucleotides are TGTGCCAGCAGCCCCGAGGCCGAGTCATCACTCCACTTT. Filled out from reference TRBV7-9 and TRBJ1-6, the complete variable domain reads DTGVSQNPRHKITKRGQNVTFRCDPISEHNRLYWYRQTLGQGPEFLTYFQNEAQLEKSRLLSDRFSAERPKGSFSTLEIQRTEQGDSAMYLCASSPEAESSLHFGNGTRLTVT.

J is TRBJ2-1 and V is TRBV30, with TRBD2 matching 9 bases. V lost 0 bases, J lost 0 bases, and 3 bases stayed unmatched. The germline CDR1 and CDR2 sequences are GTSNPN and SVGIG (reference sequence). CDR3 length: 16 residues. The CDR3 sequence is CAWSVGLASSYNEQFF. In nucleotides, the CDR3 is TGTGCCTGGAGTGTGGGACTAGCTTCCTCCTACAATGAGCAGTTCTTC.

This sequence joins TRBV2 and TRBJ2-1, with TRBD2 matching 13 bases. The CDR3 spans 13 residues. V was clipped by 8 bases and J by 8 bases; unmatched bases: 3. Germline V gene sequence: CDR1 SNHLY, CDR2 FYNNEI. CDR3 sequence: CASPGLAGDEQFF. CDR3 bases: TGTGCCAGCCCCGGACTAGCGGGGGATGAGCAGTTCTTC.

This chain connects TRBV2 to TRBJ1-1; TRBD1 matches 7 bases. This CDR3 comprises 14 residues. Germline V gene data show CDR1 as SNHLY and CDR2 as FYNNEI. With V trimmed by 7 bases and J by 4 bases, 9 bases remained unmatched. The CDR3 sequence: CASTGQESTTEAFF. The CDR3 coding sequence is TGTGCCAGCACTGGACAGGAAAGTACCACTGAAGCTTTCTTT. Drawing the rest from reference TRBV2 and TRBJ1-1, the complete variable domain is EPEVTQTPSHQVTQMGQEVILRCVPISNHLYFYWYRQILGQKVEFLVSFYNNEISEKSEIFDDQFSVERPDGSNFTLKIRSTKLEDSAMYFCASTGQESTTEAFFGQGTRLTVV.

The chain combines TRBV30 with TRBJ1-2; D is unclear. V was cut by 6 bases and J by 2 bases, with 13 bases left in between. Germline values: CDR1 GTSNPN, CDR2 SVGIG (reference sequence). This CDR3 is built from 13 residues. Here the CDR3 reads CACTPTENYGYTF. The CDR3 DNA is TGTGCCTGTACACCAACCGAGAACTATGGCTACACCTTC.

This clone has a single count. V gene TRBV11-2 combines with J gene TRBJ2-5, with TRBD2 identical over 13 bases. The J segment lost 3 bases and the V segment lost 5 bases, leaving 3 bases of the junction unmatched. Germline CDR1 SGHAT, CDR2 FQNNGV. This CDR3 is built from 15 residues. DNA of the CDR3: TGTGCCAGCAGCCCTGGACTAGCGGGGGAAGAGACCCAGTACTTC. This sequence encodes CASSPGLAGEETQYF.

This clone turned up a few times. V and J are TRBV5-4 and TRBJ2-7, with 7 bases lining up with TRBD1. The CDR3 is made up of 14 amino acids. J was trimmed by 2 bases and V by 0 bases; bases with no gene match: 2. Per the germline V gene, CDR1 is SGHNT and CDR2 is YYREEE (reference sequence). The CDR3 DNA reads TGTGCCAGCAGCTTGGGGCAGGGGGCCTACGAGCAGTACTTC. Amino acids: CASSLGQGAYEQYF.

The genes are TRBV28 and TRBJ1-6; D is undetermined. The CDR3 covers 15 residues. Germline CDR1 reads MDHEN; CDR2 reads SYDVKM. The V and J ends lost 3 bases and 9 bases respectively, with 15 bases between them. The CDR3 here is CASSFPTLGSSPLHF. CDR3 DNA sequence: TGTGCCAGCAGTTTCCCCACCCTTGGGAGTTCACCCCTCCACTTT.

This chain joins TRBV5-1 and TRBJ2-5; D is uncertain. Germline values: CDR1 SGHRS, CDR2 YFSETQ. CDR3 size: 14 residues. Trimming shortened V by 0 bases and J by 1 base, and 7 bases separated the two germline ends. The CDR3 reads CASSLVRTQETQYF. The CDR3 nucleotides are TGCGCCAGCAGCTTGGTACGGACCCAAGAGACCCAGTACTTC.

This rearrangement joins TRBV7-8 to TRBJ2-2; 11 bases are a match to TRBD2. Germline lookup yields CDR1 SGHVS and CDR2 FQNEAQ. Unmatched junction bases numbered 11, after V lost 5 bases and J lost 0 bases. This CDR3 comprises 19 residues. Here the CDR3 DNA reads TGTGCCAGCAGCCGAGGCCGGCTAGCGGGGGGAGCGAACACCGGGGAGCTGTTTTTT. Residues: CASSRGRLAGGANTGELFF.

This rearrangement joins TRBV5-6 to TRBJ1-3; D gene uncertain. V lost 0 bases to trimming and J lost 3 bases, with 7 bases between them. Looked up from germline, CDR1 is SGHDT and CDR2 is YYEEEE. The CDR3 has 14 amino acids. This CDR3 reads CASSLGVFGNTIYF. CDR3 coding DNA: TGTGCCAGCAGCTTGGGGGTTTTTGGAAACACCATATATTTT.

Only one count was recorded for this clone. V gene TRBV19 combines with J gene TRBJ1-5, with D perhaps TRBD1 (5 bases). This CDR3 contains 15 residues. The germline V gene has CDR1 LNHDA and CDR2 SQIVND (reference sequence). The ends were cut back, 7 bases at V and 7 bases at J, with 20 bases in the middle. CDR3 in amino acids: CASIDRRGARQPQHF. The CDR3 DNA follows: TGTGCCAGTATCGACCGGAGAGGGGCGCGACAGCCCCAGCATTTT.

This chain links TRBV28 with TRBJ1-2; the D is unclear. Germline values: CDR1 MDHEN, CDR2 SYDVKM. V was shortened by 1 base and J by 6 bases, with 9 bases between the two germline ends. The CDR3 sequence is 13 residues long. The CDR3 nucleotides read TGTGCCAGCAGTTTATCAAATTCTAATGGCTACACCTTC. It codes for CASSLSNSNGYTF.